These T cell receptor beta chains were read from a single sample in a study of T cell responses to AZD1222 COVID-19 vaccine. The repertoire was sequenced with immunoSEQ multiplex PCR; TCRdb's copy has only in-frame clones and lacks some. This sample has approximately 170,000 clones, with more than 80% found just once. The starting material was peripheral blood, obtained on day 0 of AZD1222 vaccination. The origin of the receptors is an adult in good health. The CDR3 runs from the conserved cysteine through the conserved F or W. A D gene is named only where the DNA matches it firmly. Size is omitted from some rows. Given values are once, few, many or a class for expanded clones.

NA	TRBD1	TRBV19	TRBJ2-2	TGTGCCAGTAGTGTCCAGGGACAGGGGATAAACACCGGGGAGCTGTTTTTT	CASSVQGQGINTGELFF
NA	NA	TRBV5-4	TRBJ2-3	TGTGCCAGCAGCTTGTCGGTTTCCCCCACAGATACGCAGTATTTT	CASSLSVSPTDTQYF
NA	TRBD1	TRBV5-6	TRBJ2-2	TGTGCCAGCAGCCCAGAGGACAGGAGCACCGGGGAGCTGTTTTTT	CASSPEDRSTGELFF
once	TRBD1	TRBV27	TRBJ2-3	TGTGCCAGCAGTTCCCCGGGACAGATCACGAATACGCAGTATTTT	CASSSPGQITNTQYF
NA	NA	TRBV25-1	TRBJ1-5	TGTGCCAGCAGTGAACAGGGATATTATAGCAATCAGCCCCAGCATTTT	CASSEQGYYSNQPQHF
NA	TRBD1	TRBV5-6	TRBJ1-1	TGTGCCAGCAGCTCCGGGACAGGGTTGAACACTGAAGCTTTCTTT	CASSSGTGLNTEAFF
NA	TRBD2	TRBV5-1	TRBJ2-1	TGCGCCAGCAGCTTGTCTCTAGCGGGGGGGATAAATGAGCAGTTCTTC	CASSLSLAGGINEQFF
NA	NA	TRBV30	TRBJ2-7	TGTGCCTGGAGCGCGCTTTCCGAGCAGTACTTC	CAWSALSEQYF
NA	NA	TRBV6-5	TRBJ2-4	TGTGCCAGCAGTATTTGGACAGCAGAATCGGACATTCAGTACTTC	CASSIWTAESDIQYF
NA	TRBD2	TRBV5-4	TRBJ2-1	TGTGCCAGCAGTAGCGGGGATTCCTACAATGAGCAGTTCTTC	CASSSGDSYNEQFF
NA	NA	TRBV14	TRBJ2-5	TGTGCCAGCAGCCCCCAGGGTCCAGAGACCCAGTACTTC	CASSPQGPETQYF
NA	TRBD1	TRBV4-1	TRBJ2-7	TGCGCCAGCAGCCAAGATTCCCAGGGGGAATCCTACGAGCAGTACTTC	CASSQDSQGESYEQYF
once	NA	TRBV4-3	TRBJ2-5	TGCGCCAGCAGTCCCGAAAGAGACAGGGAGGGCGAGACCCAGTACTTC	CASSPERDREGETQYF
NA	NA	TRBV5-1	TRBJ2-3	TGCGCCAGCAGGGAAACAGATACGCAGTATTTT	CASRETDTQYF
NA	TRBD1	TRBV6-5	TRBJ1-6	TGTGCCAGCAGTTTCGGACAGGGTCAGAATTCACCCCTCCACTTT	CASSFGQGQNSPLHF
NA	NA	TRBV5-5	TRBJ1-2	TGTGCCAGCAGCTTGGTTTCCAGCCTCACTAACTATGGCTACACCTTC	CASSLVSSLTNYGYTF
NA	NA	TRBV4-3	TRBJ1-4	TGCGCCAGCAGCCAGGGAACTTCGGGGGATGAAAAACTGTTTTTT	CASSQGTSGDEKLFF
few	TRBD1	TRBV7-2	TRBJ1-2	TGTGCCAGCAGCTTCGGACAGGGTCGGGGCTACACCTTC	CASSFGQGRGYTF
NA	TRBD1	TRBV6-5	TRBJ2-1	TGTGCCAGCAGCGGGACAGACGGTGATGAGCAGTTCTTC	CASSGTDGDEQFF
NA	NA	TRBV5-1	TRBJ1-5	TGCGCCAGCAGCTTGGTATCAGGGAGTCAGCCCCAGCATTTT	CASSLVSGSQPQHF
NA	TRBD1	TRBV4-3	TRBJ1-2	TGCGCCAGCAGCCAAGCCGGGACAGGACATGGCTACACCTTC	CASSQAGTGHGYTF
NA	NA	TRBV3-1/TRBV3-2	TRBJ1-1	TGTGCCAGCAGCCAGGGGGTTACTGAAGCTTTCTTT	CASSQGVTEAFF
once	TRBD2	TRBV4-1	TRBJ2-3	TGCGCCAGCAGCCAAGTAGTCTTAGCGGGGGCAAGCACAGATACGCAGTATTTT	CASSQVVLAGASTDTQYF
NA	TRBD1	TRBV11-2	TRBJ1-2	TGTGCCAGCAGCCCTCGGAAGACAGGGAATGGAAACTATGGCTACACCTTC	CASSPRKTGNGNYGYTF
NA	NA	TRBV6-5	TRBJ2-7	TGTGCCAGCAGCTTAGGCCACGAGCAGTACTTC	CASSLGHEQYF
NA	TRBD2	TRBV9	TRBJ2-7	TGTGCCAGCAGCGACGGGACTAGCGGCGCCGGAGAGCAGTACTTC	CASSDGTSGAGEQYF
NA	TRBD2	TRBV2	TRBJ2-1	TGTGCCAGCAGTACTCGACTAGCGGGGGACAATGAGCAGTTCTTC	CASSTRLAGDNEQFF
NA	NA	TRBV5-1	TRBJ2-3	TGCGCCACCCAGCCGGTGGGGGCCTCAGATACGCAGTATTTT	CATQPVGASDTQYF